This T cell receptor (beta chain) is from a study of cytomegalovirus exposure and HLA in healthy donors. Vbeta (60) and Jbeta (13) primers were used in the PCR. Measured with immunoSEQ multiplex PCR; TCRdb has only the in-frame clones, and not every one. The sample lists 150,000 or so clones, 60% to 80% occurring once. Trimming took off 6 bases at V and 3 bases at J, with 8 bases between the two ends. CDR3 length equals 12 residues. Germline V gene sequence: CDR1 MDHEN, CDR2 SYDVKM. On this clone itself: The antigen is undetermined.

Study-level findings and limits: Follow-up analysis later connected one missense variant in DCLRE1C with trimming of TCR beta V- and J-genes.

Regarding donors, all were healthy bone marrow donors. What was sequenced was PBMCs. This receptor was identified in a woman in her 30s in good health and CMV-seronegative. The rearrangement links TRBV28 to TRBJ1-1, with D perhaps matching TRBD1 (5 bases). The CDR3 bases are TGTGCCAGCAGACAGGAAGACACTGAAGCTTTCTTT. Protein: CASRQEDTEAFF.